These 20 T cell receptor beta chains were all obtained from the same sample, sequenced in a study of response to subunit inactivated influenza vaccine. TCRdb independently ran MiXCR on the RT-PCR reads; one entry per CDR3 protein. The sample records hundreds of thousands of distinct CDR3 sequences, about 10% being singletons. Sequences were derived from PBMCs from blood, sampled on the day of vaccination. The receptors were sampled from a man aged 45-65 years who received an inactivated influenza vaccine.

This clonotype was recorded a few times. CDR3 sequence: CSARDVQVNSPLHF. The DNA of the CDR3 is TGCAGTGCTAGAGATGTTCAGGTCAATTCACCCCTCCACTTT. This chain links TRBV20-1 with TRBJ1-6; D gene unclear. With 0 bases removed from V and 7 bases from J, the gap between germline ends came to 10 bases. CDR3 length: 14 residues. The germline CDR1 and CDR2 sequences are DFQATT and SNEGSKA (reference sequence).

This rearrangement joins TRBV6-1 to TRBJ2-3; 11 bases align to TRBD2. The V gene end was trimmed by 5 bases and the J gene end by 0 bases; junction bases not matched to a gene: 7. Germline CDR1 MNHNS, CDR2 SASEGT. CDR3 size: 17 residues. In nucleotides, the CDR3 is TGTGCCAGCAGTAAAACCATAGCGGGAGGGAGCACAGATACGCAGTATTTT. Its protein product is CASSKTIAGGSTDTQYF.

This chain links TRBV7-9 with TRBJ2-5, with D perhaps TRBD1 (5 bases). This CDR3 is built from 15 residues. CDR1 is SEHNR and CDR2 is FQNEAQ in the germline V gene (reference sequence). The V and J ends lost 2 bases and 5 bases respectively, with 15 bases between them. Here the CDR3 reads CASSLPAGSVETQYF. For the CDR3, the DNA is TGTGCCAGCAGCTTACCGGCAGGGTCCGTCGAGACCCAGTACTTC.

This clonotype appeared many times. This chain joins TRBV20-1 and TRBJ2-7, with 8 bases lining up with TRBD1. CDR1 and CDR2 (germline): DFQATT, SNEGSKA (reference sequence). With V trimmed by 6 bases and J by 3 bases, 7 bases remained unmatched. CDR3 length: 13 amino acids. Here the CDR3 DNA reads TGCAGTGCCCGGGACAGGAGCAACTACGAGCAGTACTTC. Amino acid sequence: CSARDRSNYEQYF.

The chain recombines TRBV4-2 with TRBJ2-1; weak D call: TRBD2 (5 bases). V lost 1 base and J lost 10, with 14 bases in between. The CDR3 runs to 14 residues. CDR1 and CDR2 from the germline V gene are LGHNA and YNFKEQ. For the CDR3, the DNA is TGTGCCAGCAGCCAAGTGGTAGGAGAGGGCGAGCAGTTCTTC. As protein: CASSQVVGEGEQFF.

Only a few counts were recorded for this clonotype. V gene TRBV4-3 combines with J gene TRBJ2-1; 7 bases fit TRBD2. The CDR3 has 17 amino acids. Germline V lookup: CDR1 LGHNA, CDR2 YSLEER. The V and J ends lost 0 bases and 5 bases, in that order; junction bases with no gene match: 10. The CDR3 region has the DNA TGCGCCAGCAGCCAAGAATTCCGGGACTACTGGGACAATGAGCAGTTCTTC. It encodes CASSQEFRDYWDNEQFF.

The table lists this clonotype with a few counts. CDR3 coding DNA: TGCGCCAGCAGCAGTGAACCTGTTGTTCGCGAGCAGTACTTC. Its translation: CASSSEPVVREQYF. V is TRBV4-1 and J is TRBJ2-7; D gene uncertain. Trimming shortened V by 5 bases and J by 6 bases, and 17 bases separated the two germline ends. Germline CDR1 and CDR2: MGHRA and YSYEKL. This CDR3 contains 14 residues.

The chain joins TRBV27 to TRBJ2-3; D possibly corresponds to TRBD1 (5 bases). V dropped 2 bases and J dropped 4 bases, with 10 bases sitting between them. Germline V gene lookup returns CDR1 MNHEY and CDR2 SMNVEV (reference sequence). The CDR3 runs to 14 residues. The CDR3 loop is CASSLSIQADTQYF. CDR3 nucleotide sequence: TGTGCCAGCAGTTTAAGTATACAGGCAGATACGCAGTATTTT.

In its sample, this clonotype was seen a few times. The CDR3 loop reads CASSLGTSGDEQFF. Here the CDR3 DNA reads TGCGCCAGCAGCCTCGGGACTAGCGGCGATGAGCAGTTCTTC. The chain links TRBV5-1 to TRBJ2-1; TRBD2 matches 11 bases. CDR3 size: 14 residues. The V and J ends lost 4 bases and 8 bases, in that order; junction bases with no gene match: 5. Germline CDR1 SGHRS, CDR2 YFSETQ.

The rearrangement joins TRBV28 to TRBJ2-7; TRBD2 matches 7 bases. J lost 3 bases, V lost 3 bases, and 11 bases had no gene match. Germline V gene data show CDR1 as MDHEN and CDR2 as SYDVKM. The CDR3 is made up of 16 amino acids. CDR3 in amino acids: CASSLEAGGTNYEQYF. The CDR3 coding sequence is TGTGCCAGCAGTTTGGAAGCAGGCGGGACTAACTACGAGCAGTACTTC.

The genes are TRBV7-9 and TRBJ2-3; 10 nucleotides align to TRBD2. Trimming at V came to 2 bases and at J to 6 bases, leaving 2 bases not matched to a gene. From germline, CDR1 is SEHNR and CDR2 FQNEAQ (reference sequence). This CDR3 spans 14 amino acids. This chain's CDR3 is CASSLSTSGDTQYF. DNA of the CDR3: TGTGCCAGCAGCTTATCGACTAGCGGGGATACGCAGTATTTT.

The chain employs TRBV15 and TRBJ2-7; 10 bases are a match to TRBD2. Germline values: CDR1 LNHNV, CDR2 YYDKDF (reference sequence). CDR3 size: 18 residues. With 5 bases clipped from V and 0 bases from J, the junction kept 13 bases outside the gene matches. The CDR3 nucleotides read TGTGCCACCAGCGGATACTCGCCTAGCGGGGGTAGCTCCTACGAGCAGTACTTC. It codes for CATSGYSPSGGSSYEQYF.

This sequence joins TRBV15 and TRBJ1-1; D might be TRBD1 (6 bases). Germline CDR1 reads LNHNV; CDR2 reads YYDKDF (reference sequence). Trimming took 6 bases from V and 0 from J, leaving 26 bases between them. This CDR3 contains 19 residues. For the CDR3, the DNA is TGTGCCACCAGTGGATACACACCGCATACAGGGATAGTGAACACTGAAGCTTTCTTT. Translating it yields CATSGYTPHTGIVNTEAFF.

The V gene is TRBV6-1, the J gene TRBJ2-1, with TRBD2 identical over 10 bases. From germline, CDR1 is MNHNS and CDR2 SASEGT. CDR3 size: 16 residues. Trimming took 3 bases from V and 1 from J; bases not matched to a gene: 3. The DNA for the CDR3 is TGTGCCAGCAGTGACCCTAGCGGGAGATCCTACAATGAGCAGTTCTTC. Protein product: CASSDPSGRSYNEQFF.

V is TRBV3-1 and J is TRBJ2-1, with 7 bases aligning to TRBD1. V lost 1 base and J lost 0; bases outside the gene matches: 6. The CDR3 loop spans 17 amino acids. Germline values: CDR1 LGHDT, CDR2 YNNKEL (reference sequence). The CDR3 protein is CASSQGSGTVSYNEQFF. The CDR3 DNA reads as TGTGCCAGCAGCCAAGGGTCGGGGACAGTCTCCTACAATGAGCAGTTCTTC.

This clonotype appeared a few times. J is TRBJ2-7 and V is TRBV10-3; D assignment may be TRBD1 or TRBD2 (5 bases each). V gave up 5 bases and J gave up 6 bases, with 17 bases separating them. Germline V lookup: CDR1 ENHRY, CDR2 SYGVKD. The CDR3 sequence is 14 residues long. The CDR3, as DNA: TGTGCCATCAGTATCGGGGCAGGGAAAGGCGAGCAGTACTTC. Amino acid sequence: CAISIGAGKGEQYF.

V gene TRBV7-2 combines with J gene TRBJ1-2; 7 bases line up with TRBD1. The CDR3 loop spans 14 amino acids. Germline V gene data show CDR1 as SGHTA and CDR2 as FQGNSA. V gave up 5 bases and J gave up 7 bases; unmatched junction bases: 10. CDR3 sequence (DNA): TGTGCCAGCAGCCGACCCGAGGGGGCGGGTGGCTACACCTTC. Its translation: CASSRPEGAGGYTF.

The chain is built from TRBV15 and TRBJ2-7, with 9 bases matching TRBD1. CDR3 length equals 15 residues. In germline, CDR1 is LNHNV, CDR2 YYDKDF (reference sequence). The trim removed 2 bases at V and 3 bases at J, leaving 5 bases unmatched. CDR3 sequence: CATSRPGQGRYEQYF. Written as DNA, the CDR3 is TGTGCCACCAGCAGACCGGGACAGGGCCGCTACGAGCAGTACTTC.

This clonotype showed up just a few times. This chain connects TRBV10-3 to TRBJ2-7, with D possibly matching TRBD2 (6 bases). There are 12 residues in the CDR3. CDR1 and CDR2 from the germline V gene are ENHRY and SYGVKD. Trimming removed 3 bases at V and 4 bases at J, with 7 bases between. The CDR3 coding sequence is TGTGCCATCAGTGACCGGGAGTACGAGCAGTACTTC. Its translation is CAISDREYEQYF.

This sequence joins TRBV7-9 and TRBJ2-2; D gene unclear. Germline lookup yields CDR1 SEHNR and CDR2 FQNEAQ (reference sequence). The CDR3 contains 15 residues. V lost 11 bases and J lost 0, with 16 bases in between. Here the CDR3 reads CAAHPSRPNTGELFF. The CDR3 nucleotides read TGTGCCGCCCATCCTTCTCGGCCGAACACCGGGGAGCTGTTTTTT.